This is a list of T cell receptor beta chains from one sample in a study of T-cell reconstitution after alpha-beta-depleted transplantation in children. TCRdb recomputed calls from the PCR reads with MiXCR, one row per CDR3 protein. Among roughly 170,000 distinct CDR3 sequences listed, about 6.4% were seen once. The sample was PBMCs from the stem cell graft donor, taken from the stem cell graft. The receptors come from a human donor who donated a stem cell graft to a child with Wiskott-Aldrich syndrome. The CDR3 runs from the conserved cysteine through the conserved F or W.

j_call v_call cdr3_aa
TRBJ2-1 TRBV12-3/TRBV12-4 CASNAGGRSYNEQFF
TRBJ1-2 TRBV29-1 CSVAGEHGYTF
TRBJ1-1 TRBV7-9 CASSPNGPRREAFF
TRBJ1-5 TRBV4-1 CASSQVGRHQPQHF
TRBJ1-1 TRBV12-3/TRBV12-4 CASSSTRQALNTEAFF
TRBJ2-3 TRBV7-9 CASSSLAASTDTQYF
TRBJ2-7 TRBV11-2 CASSSPGQGASEQYF
TRBJ2-6 TRBV5-1 CASSFGQGATGANVLTF
TRBJ2-5 TRBV12-3/TRBV12-4 CASSLRGGPKGETQYF
TRBJ2-2 TRBV7-9 CASSPPGTGVTGELFF
TRBJ1-2 TRBV5-4 CASSSPPGHLYGYTF
TRBJ2-2 TRBV5-1 CASSSLGGSNTGELFF
TRBJ2-5 TRBV20-1 CSASTITGETQYF
TRBJ2-3 TRBV29-1 CSVGTGGTDTQYF
TRBJ2-1 TRBV20-1 CSARSTSGRNNEQFF
TRBJ1-5 TRBV6-2/TRBV6-3 CASSFLAGSDQPQHF
TRBJ1-1 TRBV6-2/TRBV6-3 CASSYSTGNTEAFF
TRBJ2-3 TRBV10-3 CAISQVAGGTDTQYF
TRBJ1-1 TRBV20-1 CSAPDIVAFF
TRBJ2-3 TRBV10-1 CASSESGPPLDTQYF
TRBJ1-1 TRBV3-1 CASSQPGQGARAFF
TRBJ1-2 TRBV30 CACPTGARYGYTF
TRBJ2-5 TRBV7-2 CASSLSGIEETQYF